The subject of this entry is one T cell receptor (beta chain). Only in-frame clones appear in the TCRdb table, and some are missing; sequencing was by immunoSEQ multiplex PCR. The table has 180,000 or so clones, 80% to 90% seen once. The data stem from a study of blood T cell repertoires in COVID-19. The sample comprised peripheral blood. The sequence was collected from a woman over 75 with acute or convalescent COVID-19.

The CDR3: CASSLERARNEQFF. CDR3 in DNA: TGTGCCAGCAGCTTAGAGCGGGCTCGGAATGAGCAGTTCTTC. The rearrangement links TRBV7-2 to TRBJ2-1; possible D gene TRBD2, 6 bases. Germline CDR1 and CDR2: SGHTA and FQGNSA. The CDR3 spans 14 residues. Trimming removed 1 base at V and 7 bases at J, with 11 bases between.